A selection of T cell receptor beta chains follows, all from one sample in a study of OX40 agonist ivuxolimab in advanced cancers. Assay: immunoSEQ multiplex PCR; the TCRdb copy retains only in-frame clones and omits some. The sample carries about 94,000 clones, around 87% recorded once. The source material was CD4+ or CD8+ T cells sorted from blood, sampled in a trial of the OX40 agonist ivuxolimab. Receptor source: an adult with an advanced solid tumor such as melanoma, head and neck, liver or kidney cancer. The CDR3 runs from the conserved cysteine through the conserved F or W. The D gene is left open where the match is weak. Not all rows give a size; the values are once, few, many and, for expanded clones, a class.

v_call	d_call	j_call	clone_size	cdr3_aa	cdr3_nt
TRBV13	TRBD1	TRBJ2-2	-	CASSPSLTGYTGELFF	TGTGCCAGCAGCCCGAGCCTGACAGGGTACACCGGGGAGCTGTTTTTT
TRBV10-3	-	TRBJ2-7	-	CAISEFEDGRGEQYF	TGTGCCATCAGTGAGTTTGAGGACGGCCGGGGCGAGCAGTACTTC
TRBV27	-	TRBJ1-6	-	CASCADSNNSPLHF	TGTGCCAGCTGTGCGGACAGCAATAATTCACCCCTCCACTTT
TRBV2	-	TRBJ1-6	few	CATRLGEGSPLHF	TGTGCCACCCGCTTGGGGGAAGGTTCACCCCTCCACTTT
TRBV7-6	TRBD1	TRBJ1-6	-	CASSLRSGNGTGGRAYNSPLHF	TGTGCCAGCAGCTTACGGAGTGGTAACGGGACAGGGGGTCGGGCATATAATTCACCCCTCCACTTT
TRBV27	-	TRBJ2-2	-	CASSLSEEARNTGELFF	TGTGCCAGCAGTTTATCGGAGGAGGCAAGGAACACCGGGGAGCTGTTTTTT
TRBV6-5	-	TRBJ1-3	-	CASSYSGESGNTIYF	TGTGCCAGCAGTTACTCGGGGGAATCAGGAAACACCATATATTTT
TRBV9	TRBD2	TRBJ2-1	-	CASSVIAGAYNEQFF	TGTGCCAGCAGCGTAATAGCGGGGGCCTACAATGAGCAGTTCTTC
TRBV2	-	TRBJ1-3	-	CASRNDAGNTIYF	TGTGCCAGCAGGAATGACGCAGGAAACACCATATATTTT
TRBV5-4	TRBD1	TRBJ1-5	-	CASSTRDSGQPQHF	TGTGCCAGCAGCACCCGGGACAGCGGCCAGCCCCAGCATTTT
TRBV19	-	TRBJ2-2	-	CASSVDRDIRRSGELFF	TGTGCCAGTAGTGTCGACAGAGACATAAGGAGGTCCGGGGAGCTGTTTTTT
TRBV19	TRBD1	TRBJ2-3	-	CASNRGLTADTQYF	TGTGCCAGTAACAGGGGTTTAACAGCAGATACGCAGTATTTT
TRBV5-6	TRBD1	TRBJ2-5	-	CACPGQGATLGETQYF	TGTGCCTGTCCGGGACAGGGAGCGACCCTGGGAGAGACCCAGTACTTC
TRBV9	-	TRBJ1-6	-	CASSVGEGGNSPLHF	TGTGCCAGCAGCGTAGGGGAGGGGGGGAATTCACCCCTCCACTTT
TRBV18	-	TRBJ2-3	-	CASSPPGGGVVATDTQYF	TGTGCCAGCTCACCACCGGGCGGGGGCGTGGTTGCTACAGATACGCAGTATTTT
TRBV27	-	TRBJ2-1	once	CASSSYNSGSYNEQFF	TGTGCCAGCAGTTCCTATAACTCGGGCTCCTACAATGAGCAGTTCTTC
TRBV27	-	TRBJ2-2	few	CATTGTWGTGELFF	TGTGCCACCACAGGGACGTGGGGCACCGGGGAGCTGTTTTTT
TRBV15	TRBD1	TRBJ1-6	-	CATSSSTGAGNSPLHF	TGTGCCACCAGCAGTTCAACAGGGGCGGGAAATTCACCCCTCCACTTT
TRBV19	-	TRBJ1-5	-	CASSIGQVSNQPQHF	TGTGCCAGTAGTATCGGGCAGGTTAGCAATCAGCCCCAGCATTTT
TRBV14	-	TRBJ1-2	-	CASSQVGAGLYGYTF	TGTGCCAGCAGCCAAGTAGGGGCCGGACTCTATGGCTACACCTTC
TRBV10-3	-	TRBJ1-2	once	CAISPAGENYGYTF	TGTGCCATCAGCCCGGCAGGCGAGAACTATGGCTACACCTTC
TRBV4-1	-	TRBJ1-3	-	CASRQNGVFGNTIYF	TGCGCCAGCAGACAAAACGGGGTATTTGGAAACACCATATATTTT
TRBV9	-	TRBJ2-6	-	CASSASTGANVLTF	TGTGCCAGCAGCGCGTCAACTGGGGCCAACGTCCTGACTTTC
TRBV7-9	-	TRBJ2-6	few	CASSLVTGANVLTF	TGTGCCAGCAGCTTGGTCACTGGGGCCAACGTCCTGACTTTC
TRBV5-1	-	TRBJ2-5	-	CASSLGGVRETQYF	TGCGCCAGCAGCTTGGGGGGCGTTAGAGAGACCCAGTACTTC
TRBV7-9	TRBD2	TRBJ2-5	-	CASSLARLAGGRGVETQYF	TGTGCCAGCAGCTTAGCGAGGCTAGCGGGGGGCCGTGGAGTAGAGACCCAGTACTTC
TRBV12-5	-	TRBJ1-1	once	CASVANQNAEAFF	TGTGCTAGTGTCGCTAATCAGAACGCTGAAGCTTTCTTT
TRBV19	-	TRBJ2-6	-	CASSPTQWGANVLTF	TGTGCCAGTAGTCCTACCCAGTGGGGGGCCAACGTCCTGACTTTC
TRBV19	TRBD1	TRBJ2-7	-	CASRGTGDEIEQYF	TGTGCCAGTAGAGGGACAGGGGACGAGATAGAGCAGTACTTC
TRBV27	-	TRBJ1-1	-	CASSLSSGTVNTEAFF	TGTGCCAGCAGTTTATCTAGCGGTACAGTGAACACTGAAGCTTTCTTT